This TCR beta chain was sequenced in a study of follicular helper T cells after annual influenza vaccination. Clones were sequenced by immunoSEQ multiplex PCR, and TCRdb holds only the in-frame ones, with some missing. The sample contains about 27,000 clones, roughly 80% of which appear only once. The time point: 2014-2015 season, pre-vaccination. The CDR3 runs to 15 residues. Per germline, CDR1 MGHRA and CDR2 YSYEKL. The germline V and J ends were trimmed by 4 bases and 3 bases, with 16 bases remaining between them. The sequencing here drew on CXCR5+ CD38- circulating T follicular helper cells from blood, taken on the day of influenza vaccination. As to subset: circulating Tfh, non-naive CD4+CXCR5+PD-1+ (ICOS+CD38+ or ICOS-CD38-). The TCR sequence derives from an adult who received the influenza vaccine. The chain couples TRBV4-1 to TRBJ2-7, with D perhaps matching TRBD2 (6 bases). The CDR3 loop reads CASSRGTGLNYEQYF. DNA of the CDR3: TGCGCCAGCAGCCGGGGGACGGGACTGAACTACGAGCAGTACTTC.